A selection of T cell receptor beta chains follows, all from one sample in a study of blood T cell repertoires in COVID-19. The table came from immunoSEQ multiplex PCR; TCRdb's copy has only in-frame clones and leaves some out. This sample carries roughly 300,000 clones, around 83% of them seen once, and the ten largest clones take about 1.2%. The specimen was peripheral blood. The receptors derive from a woman between 50 and 59 years old with acute or convalescent COVID-19. CDR3s include the opening cysteine and the closing phenylalanine or tryptophan. The D gene is left open where the match is weak. Expanded clones are given a class, and other clones once, few, many or no size at all.

TGTGCCAGCAGCCCACGGGAGGGGGAGCAGTTCTTC	CASSPREGEQFF	TRBJ2-1	TRBV7-8	.	TRBD2
TGTGCCAGTAGTATAGTTCGGGACAGGGGGGATCAGCCCCAGCATTTT	CASSIVRDRGDQPQHF	TRBJ1-5	TRBV19	once	TRBD1
TGTGCCAGCTTTAGGGACAGTACAAACACTGAAGCTTTCTTT	CASFRDSTNTEAFF	TRBJ1-1	TRBV7-2	once	TRBD1
TGCGCCAGCAGCCAAGTTGACAGGCCGAACACCGGGGAGCTGTTTTTT	CASSQVDRPNTGELFF	TRBJ2-2	TRBV4-1	.	.
TGCGCCAGCAGCCCCGGGGAGGGATCCTATGGCTACACCTTC	CASSPGEGSYGYTF	TRBJ1-2	TRBV5-1	.	.
TGTGCCAGCAGCATGGAACTGATACCCAACTATGGCTACACCTTC	CASSMELIPNYGYTF	TRBJ1-2	TRBV5-6	.	.
TGTGCCAGCAGTCTCGGCAGGAACTATGGCTACACCTTC	CASSLGRNYGYTF	TRBJ1-2	TRBV6-5	.	.
TGTGCCAGCGGAAGGACAGGGGGCAGAGCTTTCTTT	CASGRTGGRAFF	TRBJ1-1	TRBV2	.	TRBD1
TGTGCCAGCTCACTCCAGCGGGAGGAGCAGTTCTTC	CASSLQREEQFF	TRBJ2-1	TRBV18	.	TRBD2
TGTGCCAGCAGTGTGGGGGCAGGGAGAGGCTACACCTTC	CASSVGAGRGYTF	TRBJ1-2	TRBV25-1	.	.
TGCGCCAGCACGAGACTAGCGGGCTACCAAGAGACCCAGTACTTC	CASTRLAGYQETQYF	TRBJ2-5	TRBV5-1	once	TRBD2
TGTGCCACCGACTCGGTAAACTATGGCTACACCTTC	CATDSVNYGYTF	TRBJ1-2	TRBV28	.	.
TGTGCCAGCAGCCAACCTCCGGGACAGGGGATGAACACTGAAGCTTTCTTT	CASSQPPGQGMNTEAFF	TRBJ1-1	TRBV7-9	.	TRBD1
TGTGCCAGCAGTCATGGCAGGGAGGGGAACACTGAAGCTTTCTTT	CASSHGREGNTEAFF	TRBJ1-1	TRBV6-6	.	.
TGTGCCAGCAGTGAAGGGACAGGGTGGTCCCAGCATTTT	CASSEGTGWSQHF	TRBJ1-5	TRBV2	.	TRBD1
TGTGCCAGCAGCTTACGAGGTTTTTCCTACAATGAGCAGTTCTTC	CASSLRGFSYNEQFF	TRBJ2-1	TRBV7-2	.	.
TGTGCCAGCAGCCCGGACGACAGGGACGGACAGCCCCAGCATTTT	CASSPDDRDGQPQHF	TRBJ1-5	TRBV3-1/TRBV3-2	few	TRBD1
TGCGCCAGCAGCCAAGGGACCCGTAGCGGGAGTGGGCAAGAGACCCAGTACTTC	CASSQGTRSGSGQETQYF	TRBJ2-5	TRBV4-3	.	TRBD2
TGTGCCACCAGTGAGGCGGCCAGGGAGGCAGAGACCCAGTACTTC	CATSEAAREAETQYF	TRBJ2-5	TRBV24-1	.	.
TGTGCCACCAGTGATTCTTGGACAGGGTCCGACACCGGGGAGCTGTTTTTT	CATSDSWTGSDTGELFF	TRBJ2-2	TRBV24-1	.	TRBD1
TGTGCCAGCACCCGCACCGGGGAGCTGTTTTTT	CASTRTGELFF	TRBJ2-2	TRBV12-3/TRBV12-4	.	.
TGTGCCAGCAGCAGGACAGGGTCCGCAGATACGCAGTATTTT	CASSRTGSADTQYF	TRBJ2-3	TRBV6-5	.	TRBD1
TGTGCCAGCAGTTTAGGGGGGGAGCAAGCTTTCTTT	CASSLGGEQAFF	TRBJ1-1	TRBV12-3/TRBV12-4	.	.
TGTGCCAGCAGCTCGTCACAGGGGGCCACTGAAGCTTTCTTT	CASSSSQGATEAFF	TRBJ1-1	TRBV7-9	.	TRBD1
TGTGCTAGTGGGGGGACAGGGAACACTGAAGCTTTCTTT	CASGGTGNTEAFF	TRBJ1-1	TRBV12-5	once	TRBD1
TGTGCCAGCAGCCTCAACGCCGGGACAGGAAATGAAAAACTGTTTTTT	CASSLNAGTGNEKLFF	TRBJ1-4	TRBV4-2	.	TRBD1
TGTGCCAGCACGGCAGGGGACCTGTACACTGAAGCTTTCTTT	CASTAGDLYTEAFF	TRBJ1-1	TRBV2	.	.
TGTGCCAGCAGCGCAGGGGTTGGTGAAAAACTGTTTTTT	CASSAGVGEKLFF	TRBJ1-4	TRBV7-9	.	.
TGTGCTAGTGCCGGGACAGGGGAAACAAATCAGCCCCAGCATTTT	CASAGTGETNQPQHF	TRBJ1-5	TRBV12-5	.	TRBD1
TGTGCCAGCAGTTACGGAGCGGCCCCCCCGGAGACCCAGTACTTC	CASSYGAAPPETQYF	TRBJ2-5	TRBV6-2/TRBV6-3	.	.
TGTGCCAGCAGCTTAGGACTAGCGGGAGGGGGAACAGATACGCAGTATTTT	CASSLGLAGGGTDTQYF	TRBJ2-3	TRBV7-2	.	TRBD2
TGTGCCAGCAGAGCGGAGAGCAATCAGCCCCAGCATTTT	CASRAESNQPQHF	TRBJ1-5	TRBV2	.	.
TGTGCCAGCAGTGAAGACAGGGGGAGAACCGGGGCCAACGTCCTGACTTTC	CASSEDRGRTGANVLTF	TRBJ2-6	TRBV6-1	.	TRBD1
TGCGCCAGCAGCCAACCATATGGCTACACCTTC	CASSQPYGYTF	TRBJ1-2	TRBV4-1	once	.
TGTGCCACCAGTGAAGGACTAGCGGGTTACAATGAGCAGTTCTTC	CATSEGLAGYNEQFF	TRBJ2-1	TRBV24-1	once	TRBD2
TGCAGCGCCGACAATCCACCTTTGACATCGGAAGCAAACTATGGCTACACCTTC	CSADNPPLTSEANYGYTF	TRBJ1-2	TRBV29-1	.	.
TGTGCCAGCAGTTACTCGGGACAGGGGAATCAGCCCCAGCATTTT	CASSYSGQGNQPQHF	TRBJ1-5	TRBV6-5	.	TRBD1
TGTGCCAGCAGCCTCAACAGACAGGGGGCTGGATATGGCTACACCTTC	CASSLNRQGAGYGYTF	TRBJ1-2	TRBV6-6	.	TRBD1
TGCAGCGCCGTCGGCGGGCAGGTGAACACTGAAGCTTTCTTT	CSAVGGQVNTEAFF	TRBJ1-1	TRBV29-1	.	.
TGTGCCAGCAGCTTAGGGGTCCGTAGCTCCTACGAGCAGTACTTC	CASSLGVRSSYEQYF	TRBJ2-7	TRBV11-2	.	.
TGTGCCAGCAGCCAAGAGGCGGGGGTAATGTCAGATACGCAGTATTTT	CASSQEAGVMSDTQYF	TRBJ2-3	TRBV3-1/TRBV3-2	.	TRBD2
TGTGCCAGCAGCCTTAGCGTGGGAACCCTCTATGGCTACACCTTC	CASSLSVGTLYGYTF	TRBJ1-2	TRBV3-1/TRBV3-2	.	.
TGTGCCAGCAGCCAAGAGGCAGGGGGGAACTATGGCTACACCTTC	CASSQEAGGNYGYTF	TRBJ1-2	TRBV4-2	.	TRBD1
TGTGCCAGCAGCTCTACAGAGAACTACGAGCAGTACTTC	CASSSTENYEQYF	TRBJ2-7	TRBV7-2	.	.
TGTGCCAGCAGCGGGAGCGGGGGGAACACCGGGGAGCTGTTTTTT	CASSGSGGNTGELFF	TRBJ2-2	TRBV9	.	TRBD2